This record looks at one T cell receptor beta chain sequence and its context. No antigen is known for it. This sample was included in a study of CD4+ T cells in melanoma. Here immunoSEQ multiplex PCR was the method, and the copy in TCRdb shows in-frame clones only, minus some. The table lists almost 15,000 clones, 50% to 75% of them singletons, with about 14% in the top ten. Study-wide findings and caveats: A reported correlation linked neoantigen-specific CD4+ T cells to CD8+, macrophage and B cell function. In melanoma, neoantigen-specific CD4+ T cells reportedly differed in differentiation state.

CDR3 size: 15 residues. V was shortened by 3 bases and J by 2 bases, with 13 bases between the two germline ends. CDR1 is MGHRA and CDR2 is YSYEKL in the germline V gene. The receptor comes from a human donor with melanoma. The sample comprised cells from a culture (not recorded whether cultured in vitro). The V gene is TRBV4-1, the J gene TRBJ1-2, with TRBD1 as a possible D gene (6 bases). CDR3 protein: CASSQRGAGNYGYTF. The CDR3 bases are TGCGCCAGCAGCCAGCGGGGGGCAGGCAACTATGGCTACACCTTC.